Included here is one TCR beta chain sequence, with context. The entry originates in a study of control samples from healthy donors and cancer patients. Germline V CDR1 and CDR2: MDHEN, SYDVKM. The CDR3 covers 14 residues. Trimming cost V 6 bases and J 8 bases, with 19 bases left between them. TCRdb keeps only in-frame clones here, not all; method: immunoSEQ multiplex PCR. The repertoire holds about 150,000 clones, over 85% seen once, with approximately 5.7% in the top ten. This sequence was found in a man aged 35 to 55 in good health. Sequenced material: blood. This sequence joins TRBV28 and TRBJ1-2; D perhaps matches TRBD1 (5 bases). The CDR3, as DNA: TGTGCCAGCAGCCCGGGGGGTGGCAGGCGGGGCTACACCTTC. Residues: CASSPGGGRRGYTF.